The text below deals with one T cell receptor beta chain. Its matching antigen is unknown. The data originate from a study of T cell responses to AZD1222 COVID-19 vaccine. The V end lost 5 bases, the J end lost 0 bases, and 8 bases lay between the germline ends. The germline V gene has CDR1 MRHNA and CDR2 SNTAGT. The CDR3 totals 13 residues. Profiled with immunoSEQ multiplex PCR; TCRdb holds only in-frame clones, not every one. The sample records under 95,000 clones, under 90% being singletons. Overall study results and limits: Repertoire sampling occurred only after the peak T cell response. The sample set comprised mostly white British donors with more females, and clonal diversity was possibly underestimated. Recipients of AZD1222 seropositive at baseline numbered only 5 to 7.

The chain is built from TRBV6-4 and TRBJ2-7; D is unclear. The source material was peripheral blood, sampled 28 days after the second AZD1222 dose. This sequence was found in an adult who received the AZD1222 COVID-19 vaccine. CDR3 in amino acids: CASSQGTSYEQYF. CDR3 sequence (DNA): TGTGCCAGCAGTCAAGGAACCTCCTACGAGCAGTACTTC.